This T cell receptor beta chain was retrieved from a study of T cells expressing NK-cell markers. Study information: Serological testing identified most of the eight sequenced donors as HCMV-seropositive and one as seronegative.

Note on this clonotype: Its antigen is still unknown.

The CDR3 extends over 14 amino acids. Study-wide findings and caveats: It was still unclear whether expanded NKG2C+ T cell clones were HCMV specific.

Using the 5' RACE reads, TCRdb records one entry per CDR3 protein without DNA. This table holds some 140,000 distinct CDR3 sequences. Sequencing was carried out using blood T cells: a sorted CD56 or NKG2C T cell subset, CD4+ or CD8+ T cells, or bulk PBMC T cells (not recorded which). The chain couples TRBV12-3 or TRBV12-4 to TRBJ2-1. This TCR was sampled from a woman in her forties or fifties in good health. The chain's CDR3 is CASLLGNPYNEQFF.